The present T cell receptor (beta chain) was sequenced within a study of blood T cells in healthy people across ages. In germline, CDR1 is SNHLY, CDR2 FYNNEI. The CDR3 runs 13 residues. A second PCR of roughly 7 to 11 cycles used a sample-barcoded 5' primer and a J-beta primer mix. One entry per CDR3 protein, called by TCRdb with MiXCR from the 5' RACE reads. This sample has 1.5 million to 2 million distinct CDR3 sequences, with approximately 28% found just once. A word on this clonotype: A read error may explain this, as a much larger clone is one base away.

The TCR sequence derives from a woman in her thirties in good health. Sequencing input: blood. The V call is TRBV2, the J call TRBJ1-2; D is perhaps TRBD1 (6 bases). The CDR3 DNA reads TGTGCCTGCAGTCGGGACACCTTCTATGGCTACACCTTC. Translated, it gives CACSRDTFYGYTF.